This T cell receptor (beta chain) was identified in a study of beta chain features in type 1 diabetes. Findings and caveats of the study: Among all four CD4+ subsets, Type 1 diabetes patients had TCRB CDR3s that were moderately but significantly shorter. Patients with type 1 diabetes carried fewer insertions and had more deletions at their VDJ junctions.

The CDR3 is made up of 14 amino acids. Germline loops: CDR1 SGHVS, CDR2 FNYEAQ. The V gene lost 4 bases and the J gene lost 5 bases, with 14 bases spanning the gap. TCRB transcripts that were expressed got sequenced, as all of the isolated RNA had been reverse transcribed. Only in-frame clones appear in the TCRdb table, and some are missing; sequencing was by immunoSEQ multiplex PCR. Of hundreds of thousands of clones detected, roughly an eighth appear once; the ten largest clones hold just under 0.04%. Averaging approximately 0.11 L, one heparinised blood draw came from each individual donor. This clone has more than one count but fewer than ten. The antigen is unknown.

This clonotype was obtained from a young man with type 1 diabetes. The chain combines TRBV7-6 with TRBJ2-5; D is unclear. Sequenced: naive CD4+ T cells from blood. CDR3: CASSSRATYETQYF. In DNA, the CDR3 is TGTGCCAGCAGCTCCCGGGCCACTTACGAGACCCAGTACTTC.